This T cell receptor (beta chain) was identified in a study of blood T cell repertoires in COVID-19. The CDR3 has 15 amino acids. Per the germline V gene, CDR1 is LGHDT and CDR2 is YNNKEL (reference sequence). Trimming left V 0 bases short and J 0 bases short, with 3 bases between. Assay used: immunoSEQ multiplex PCR; TCRdb lists only in-frame clones, some missing. The sample lists about 150,000 clones; around 87% were seen once. The sequencing input was peripheral blood. This TCR was sampled from a man aged 18 to 30 with COVID-19, enrolled during active disease. This chain connects TRBV3-1 (or the pseudogene TRBV3-2) to TRBJ2-6; D is undetermined. The CDR3 sequence: CASSQDNSGANVLTF. CDR3 DNA sequence: TGTGCCAGCAGCCAAGACAACTCTGGGGCCAACGTCCTGACTTTC.